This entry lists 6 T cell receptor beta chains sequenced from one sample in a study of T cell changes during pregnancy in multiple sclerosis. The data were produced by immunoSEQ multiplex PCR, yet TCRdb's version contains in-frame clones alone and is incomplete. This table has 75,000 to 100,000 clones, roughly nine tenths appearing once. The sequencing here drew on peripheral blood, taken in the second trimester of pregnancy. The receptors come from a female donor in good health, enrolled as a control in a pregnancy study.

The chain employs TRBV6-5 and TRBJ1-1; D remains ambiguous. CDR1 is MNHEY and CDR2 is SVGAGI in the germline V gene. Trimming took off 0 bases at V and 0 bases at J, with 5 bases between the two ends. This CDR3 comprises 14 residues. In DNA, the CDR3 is TGTGCCAGCAGTTACTCTCCCATGAACACTGAAGCTTTCTTT. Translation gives CASSYSPMNTEAFF.

In DNA form, the CDR3 reads TGCGCCAGCAGTGAGTCCCCGCTCCGGGAAGATACGCAGTATTTT. This translates into CASSESPLREDTQYF. V gene TRBV10-2 combines with J gene TRBJ2-3, with D maybe TRBD2 (5 bases). The V and J ends lost 0 bases and 5 bases respectively, with 12 bases between them. The V gene's germline CDR1 is WSHSY and CDR2 SAAADI. This CDR3 has 15 amino acids.

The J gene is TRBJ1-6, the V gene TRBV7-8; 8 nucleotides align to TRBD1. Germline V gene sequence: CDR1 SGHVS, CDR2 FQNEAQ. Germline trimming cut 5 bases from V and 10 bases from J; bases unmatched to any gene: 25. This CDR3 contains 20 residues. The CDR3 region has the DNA TGTGCCAGCAGCCTAAAAAACCCCGCCTTTCCGACAGGGGTAAAATCACCCCTCCACTTT. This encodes CASSLKNPAFPTGVKSPLHF.

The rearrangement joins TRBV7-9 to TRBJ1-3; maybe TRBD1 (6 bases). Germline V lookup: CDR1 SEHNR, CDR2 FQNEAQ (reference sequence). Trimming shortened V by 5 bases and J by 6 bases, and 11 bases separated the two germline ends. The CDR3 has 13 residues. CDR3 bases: TGTGCCAGCAGCAGGACAGATATAAACACCATATATTTT. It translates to CASSRTDINTIYF.

The CDR3 nucleotides are TGCGCCAGCACCCCTGACAGGGGGACTGAAGCTTTCTTT. Translated, it gives CASTPDRGTEAFF. The chain joins TRBV5-1 to TRBJ1-1, with TRBD1 identical over 9 bases. Trimming cost V 6 bases and J 5 bases; bases outside gene matches: 5. The CDR3 is 13 amino acids. The germline CDR1 and CDR2 sequences are SGHRS and YFSETQ.

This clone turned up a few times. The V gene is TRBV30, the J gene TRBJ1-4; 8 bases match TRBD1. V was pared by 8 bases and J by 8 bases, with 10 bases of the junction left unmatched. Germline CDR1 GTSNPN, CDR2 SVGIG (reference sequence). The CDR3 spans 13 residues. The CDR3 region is CATAGQVSEKLFF. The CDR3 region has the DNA TGTGCCACCGCGGGACAGGTCTCCGAAAAACTGTTTTTT.